These 11 T cell receptor beta chains were all obtained from the same sample, sequenced in a study of T-cell reconstitution after alpha-beta-depleted transplantation in children. TCRbeta library construction was performed incorporating unique molecular identifiers. TCRdb re-derived calls from the PCR reads in MiXCR, one entry per CDR3 protein. The sample includes about 230,000 distinct CDR3 sequences, more than 7.5% of them seen just once. The sample in question was PBMCs from the stem cell graft donor, obtained from the stem cell graft. The receptors originated from a human donor who donated a stem cell graft to a child with SCID.

This clonotype was recorded at least ten times. This chain links TRBV27 with TRBJ1-1, with D unclear. Germline lookup yields CDR1 MNHEY and CDR2 SMNVEV (reference sequence). The length of the CDR3 is 14 residues. V lost 5 bases and J 6 bases, leaving 16 bases between the germline ends. The CDR3 nucleotides are TGTGCCAGCAGTACGACCCTGGAGGTCGCTGAAGCTTTCTTT. Residues: CASSTTLEVAEAFF.

The chain joins TRBV9 to TRBJ2-7; D may correspond to TRBD1 or TRBD2 (6 bases each). CDR1 is SGDLS and CDR2 is YYNGEE in the germline V gene. CDR3 size: 15 residues. V was pared by 0 bases and J by 3 bases, with 13 bases between. The CDR3 here is CASSVGLGGIYEQYF. DNA of the CDR3: TGTGCCAGCAGCGTAGGACTAGGGGGGATCTACGAGCAGTACTTC.

The V gene is TRBV2, the J gene TRBJ1-2; 9 nucleotides line up with TRBD1. The CDR3 is made up of 13 amino acids. V was pared by 6 bases and J by 6 bases, with 5 bases of the junction left unmatched. Germline values: CDR1 SNHLY, CDR2 FYNNEI. This CDR3 is CASRQDRGDGYTF. The CDR3 DNA sequence: TGTGCCAGCAGACAGGACAGGGGAGATGGCTACACCTTC. Full variable domain (outside the CDR3, taken from reference TRBV2 and TRBJ1-2): EPEVTQTPSHQVTQMGQEVILRCVPISNHLYFYWYRQILGQKVEFLVSFYNNEISEKSEIFDDQFSVERPDGSNFTLKIRSTKLEDSAMYFCASRQDRGDGYTFGSGTRLTVV.

This clonotype showed up many times. This chain connects TRBV5-1 to TRBJ2-3; TRBD2 matches 7 bases. Losses at the gene ends were 5 bases for V and 5 bases for J; bases not matched to a gene: 8. Germline assignment: CDR1 SGHRS and CDR2 YFSETQ. The CDR3 is 14 residues long. CDR3: CASSPAGRGDTQYF. For the CDR3, the DNA is TGCGCCAGCAGTCCAGCGGGACGAGGAGATACGCAGTATTTT.

There are many counts of this clonotype. This sequence joins TRBV5-1 and TRBJ2-1; 7 bases are shared with TRBD1. Trimming removed 4 bases from V and 0 bases from J; junction bases left unmatched: 4. There are 15 residues in the CDR3. Germline CDR1 is SGHRS and CDR2 is YFSETQ. The CDR3 protein is CASSPGQTSYNEQFF. Here the CDR3 DNA reads TGCGCCAGCAGCCCGGGACAGACCTCCTACAATGAGCAGTTCTTC.

This clonotype was detected many times. The V gene is TRBV7-9, the J gene TRBJ1-1, with 10 bases identical to TRBD1. Germline CDR1 is SEHNR and CDR2 is FQNEAQ (reference sequence). CDR3 size: 15 residues. The junction had 4 bases not matched to a gene; V was cut back by 0 bases and J by 6 bases. The CDR3 DNA is TGTGCCAGCAGCTTAGCGGGGACAGGGGAGCCTGAAGCTTTCTTT. Encoded protein: CASSLAGTGEPEAFF.

In this sample, this clonotype turned up many times. V usage is TRBV19 and J usage is TRBJ1-5; 10 nucleotides line up with TRBD1. This CDR3 is built from 15 residues. In germline, CDR1 is LNHDA, CDR2 SQIVND (reference sequence). Losses at the gene ends were 2 bases for V and 6 bases for J; bases not matched to a gene: 4. For the CDR3, the DNA is TGTGCCAGTAGTATATCGACAGGGGGCATTCAGCCCCAGCATTTT. Its translation is CASSISTGGIQPQHF. Variable domain in full (rest from reference TRBV19 and TRBJ1-5): DGGITQSPKYLFRKEGQNVTLSCEQNLNHDAMYWYRQDPGQGLRLIYYSQIVNDFQKGDIAEGYSVSREKKESFPLTVTSAQKNPTAFYLCASSISTGGIQPQHFGDGTRLSIL.

This clonotype was seen many times. The chain joins TRBV7-2 to TRBJ1-2, with a weak D call TRBD1 (6 bases). The V and J ends lost 3 bases and 6 bases respectively, with 8 bases between them. The germline V gene encodes CDR1 SGHTA and CDR2 FQGNSA. The CDR3 covers 12 residues. The CDR3 DNA follows: TGTGCCAGCAGCTTGCAGGGGAATGGCTACACCTTC. Translated: CASSLQGNGYTF.

This chain links TRBV3-1 with TRBJ2-3; possibly TRBD2 for D (7 bases). V shed 0 bases and J shed 2 bases, with 21 bases lying between them. The CDR3 consists of 19 residues. Germline V gene data show CDR1 as LGHDT and CDR2 as YNNKEL (reference sequence). CDR3 sequence (DNA): TGTGCCAGCAGCCAAGATCCCTCTGGGGAGGGGGGGACCACAGATACGCAGTATTTT. It specifies CASSQDPSGEGGTTDTQYF.

A note on this clonotype: This may arise from a read error, as a much more abundant clone is one base away. The chain is built from TRBV9 and TRBJ2-5; 10 nucleotides line up with TRBD1. The length of the CDR3 is 15 residues. Germline CDR1 is SGDLS and CDR2 is YYNGEE. As DNA, the CDR3 is TGTGCCAGCAGCCAGGACAGGGGGGAACAAGACACCCAGTACTTC. Its protein product is CASSQDRGEQDTQYF.

This clonotype showed up many times. The chain combines TRBV10-3 with TRBJ2-1; 8 bases agree with TRBD2. CDR3 size: 13 residues. Germline trimming cut 7 bases from V and 6 bases from J; bases unmatched to any gene: 5. Germline CDR1 ENHRY, CDR2 SYGVKD. CDR3 protein: CAITGRGVNEQFF. The CDR3 bases are TGTGCCATCACCGGGCGGGGGGTCAATGAGCAGTTCTTC.